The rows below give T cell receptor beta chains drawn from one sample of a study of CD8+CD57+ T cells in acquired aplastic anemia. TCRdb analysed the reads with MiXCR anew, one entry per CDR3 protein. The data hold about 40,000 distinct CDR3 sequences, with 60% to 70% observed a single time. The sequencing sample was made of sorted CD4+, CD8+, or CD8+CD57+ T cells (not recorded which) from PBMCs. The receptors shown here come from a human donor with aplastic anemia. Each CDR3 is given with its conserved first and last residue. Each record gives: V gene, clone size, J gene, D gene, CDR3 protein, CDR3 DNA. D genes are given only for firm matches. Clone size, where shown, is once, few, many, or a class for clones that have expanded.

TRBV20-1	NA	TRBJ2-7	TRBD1	CSASSSPGQFDERYF	TGCAGTGCCAGCAGCTCCCCGGGACAGTTCGACGAGCGGTACTTC
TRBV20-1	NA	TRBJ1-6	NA	CSARDHRSPLHF	TGCAGTGCTAGAGATCATCGCTCACCCCTCCACTTT
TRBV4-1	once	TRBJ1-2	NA	CASSQVGAQDYGYTF	TGCGCCAGCAGCCAAGTGGGGGCGCAGGACTATGGCTACACCTTC
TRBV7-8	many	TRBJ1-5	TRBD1	CASSFSSTGGLNQPQHF	TGTGCCAGCAGCTTTTCTTCTACAGGGGGCCTGAATCAGCCCCAGCATTTT
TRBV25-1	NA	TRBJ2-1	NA	CASSPREGVNNEQFF	TGTGCCAGCTCACCCAGGGAGGGGGTTAACAATGAGCAGTTCTTC
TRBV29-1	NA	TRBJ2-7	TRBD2	CSVGTSGGRGIFYEQYF	TGCAGCGTTGGAACTAGCGGGGGGCGAGGGATCTTCTACGAGCAGTACTTC
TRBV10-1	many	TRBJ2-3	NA	CASSEWGGRSDTQYF	TGCGCCAGCAGTGAGTGGGGGGGGCGATCAGATACGCAGTATTTT
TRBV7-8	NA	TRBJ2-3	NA	CASSSDALGGTDTQYF	TGTGCCAGCAGTTCCGACGCCCTGGGGGGCACAGATACGCAGTATTTT
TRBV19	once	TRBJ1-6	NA	CASSDTASPPLHF	TGTGCCAGTAGTGATACTGCTTCCCCACCCCTCCACTTT
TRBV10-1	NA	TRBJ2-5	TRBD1	CASSGSLGQGEETQYF	TGCGCCAGCAGTGGATCTTTGGGACAGGGCGAAGAGACCCAGTACTTC
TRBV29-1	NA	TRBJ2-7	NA	CSVVGGAEYEQYF	TGCAGCGTTGTGGGGGGCGCAGAGTACGAGCAGTACTTC
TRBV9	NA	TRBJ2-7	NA	CAGGGLAGTYEQYF	TGTGCCGGCGGCGGACTGGCGGGAACCTACGAGCAGTACTTC
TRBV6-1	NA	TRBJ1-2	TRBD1	CASSSGQRGYTF	TGTGCCAGCAGCTCGGGACAGAGAGGCTACACCTTC
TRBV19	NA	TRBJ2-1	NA	CASSILGGGSSNNEQFF	TGTGCCAGTAGTATATTGGGAGGGGGCAGCTCCAACAATGAGCAGTTCTTC
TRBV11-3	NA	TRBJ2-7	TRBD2	CASSQERGLGEEQYF	TGTGCCAGCAGCCAAGAGCGGGGGCTGGGGGAAGAGCAGTACTTC
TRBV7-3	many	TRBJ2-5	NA	CASRAPGQETQYF	TGTGCCAGCAGGGCGCCGGGTCAAGAGACCCAGTACTTC
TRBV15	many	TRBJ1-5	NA	CATSRVAGETQHF	TGTGCCACCAGCAGAGTAGCGGGAGAGACCCAGCATTTT
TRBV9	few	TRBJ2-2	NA	CASSAHSGELFF	TGTGCCAGCAGCGCCCATAGCGGGGAGCTGTTTTTT
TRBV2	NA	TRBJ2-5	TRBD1	CASSPARRTGEETQYF	TGTGCCAGCAGTCCCGCCCGTAGGACAGGGGAGGAGACCCAGTACTTC
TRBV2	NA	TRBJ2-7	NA	CASSDAGQFDEQYF	TGTGCCAGCAGTGACGCGGGACAGTTCGACGAGCAGTACTTC
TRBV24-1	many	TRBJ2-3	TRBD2	CATSDPGTSGGPYLPDTQYF	TGTGCCACCAGTGACCCCGGGACTAGCGGGGGCCCCTACCTCCCAGATACGCAGTATTTT
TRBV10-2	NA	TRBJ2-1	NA	CASSDRTPGNEQFF	TGCGCCAGCAGTGATAGGACGCCGGGCAATGAGCAGTTCTTC
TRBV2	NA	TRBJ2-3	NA	CARTGPSGPDTQYF	TGTGCCAGAACAGGGCCTAGCGGACCCGATACGCAGTATTTT
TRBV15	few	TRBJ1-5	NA	CATNQGVNQPQHF	TGTGCCACCAACCAGGGTGTCAATCAGCCCCAGCATTTT
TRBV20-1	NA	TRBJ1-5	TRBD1	CSGTGQGNQPQHF	TGCAGTGGGACTGGACAGGGCAATCAGCCCCAGCATTTT
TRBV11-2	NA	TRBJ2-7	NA	CASSRRSGLWMNEQYF	TGTGCCAGCAGCCGTCGCTCGGGACTGTGGATGAACGAGCAGTACTTC
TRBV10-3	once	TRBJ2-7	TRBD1	CAIGEPTGPYEQYF	TGTGCCATCGGTGAGCCGACAGGGCCCTACGAACAGTACTTC
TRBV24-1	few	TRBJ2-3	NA	CATSDWRDTDTQYF	TGTGCCACCAGTGATTGGCGGGACACAGATACGCAGTATTTT
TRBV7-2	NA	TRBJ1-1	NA	CASSLQGEATEAFF	TGTGCCAGCAGCTTACAGGGAGAGGCCACTGAAGCTTTCTTT
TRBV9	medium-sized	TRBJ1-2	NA	CASSASIYGYTF	TGTGCCAGCAGCGCCAGCATCTATGGCTACACCTTC
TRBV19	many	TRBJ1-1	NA	CASSTPTSTAFIAGAFF	TGTGCCAGTAGTACCCCGACGTCTACAGCCTTTATTGCGGGAGCTTTCTTT
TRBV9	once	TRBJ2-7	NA	CASSSYYEQYF	TGTGCCAGCAGCTCATACTACGAGCAGTACTTC
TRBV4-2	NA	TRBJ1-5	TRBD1	CASSHLVGEDRGKSQPQHF	TGTGCCAGCAGCCACCTTGTCGGGGAGGACAGGGGGAAGAGTCAGCCCCAGCATTTT
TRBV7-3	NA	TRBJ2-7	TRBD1	CASSSTGLQYEQYF	TGTGCCAGCAGCTCGACAGGGCTCCAATACGAGCAGTACTTC
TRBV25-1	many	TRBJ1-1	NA	CASSATGTLTNTEAFF	TGTGCCAGCAGTGCGACCGGGACACTCACTAACACTGAAGCTTTCTTT